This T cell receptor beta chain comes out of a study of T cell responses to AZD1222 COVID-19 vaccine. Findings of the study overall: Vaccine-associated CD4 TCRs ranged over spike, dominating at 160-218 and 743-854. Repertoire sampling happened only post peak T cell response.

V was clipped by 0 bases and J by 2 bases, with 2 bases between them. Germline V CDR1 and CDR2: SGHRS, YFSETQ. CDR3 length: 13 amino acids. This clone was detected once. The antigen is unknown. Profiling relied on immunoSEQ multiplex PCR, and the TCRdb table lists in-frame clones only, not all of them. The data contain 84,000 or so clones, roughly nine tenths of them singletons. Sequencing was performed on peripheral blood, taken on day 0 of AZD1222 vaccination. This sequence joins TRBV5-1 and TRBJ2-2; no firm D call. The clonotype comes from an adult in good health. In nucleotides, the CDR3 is TGCGCCAGCAGCTTGGGAAACACCGGGGAGCTGTTTTTT. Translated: CASSLGNTGELFF. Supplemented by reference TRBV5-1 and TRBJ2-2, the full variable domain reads KAGVTQTPRYLIKTRGQQVTLSCSPISGHRSVSWYQQTPGQGLQFLFEYFSETQRNKGNFPGRFSGRQFSNSRSEMNVSTLELGDSALYLCASSLGNTGELFFGEGSRLTVL.